This entry lists 26 T cell receptor beta chains sequenced from one sample in a study of blood T cells in healthy people across ages. The second PCR ran about 6 to 11 cycles with a sample-barcoded 5' primer and J-beta primers. One entry per CDR3 protein, called by TCRdb with MiXCR from the 5' RACE reads. The data show about 780,000 distinct CDR3 sequences, more than 35% seen once. Sequencing was done on a sample of blood. The receptors come from a man at least 80 years old in good health.

The chain carries TRBV7-9 and TRBJ2-7, with TRBD2 matching over 14 bases. Germline V gene sequence: CDR1 SEHNR, CDR2 FQNEAQ (reference sequence). This CDR3 is 15 amino acids long. V gave up 4 bases and J gave up 7 bases; unmatched junction bases: 6. The CDR3 DNA follows: TGTGCCAGCAGCTCCGGACTAGCGGGAGGAGAGGAGCAGTACTTC. Protein: CASSSGLAGGEEQYF.

This sequence joins TRBV5-1 and TRBJ2-6; a possible D gene is TRBD1 (5 bases). Trimming took off 5 bases at V and 4 bases at J, with 13 bases between the two ends. CDR3 size: 15 residues. The germline V gene has CDR1 SGHRS and CDR2 YFSETQ. CDR3 bases: TGCGCCAGCAGGTCCCCCAGGGCCGGGGCCAACGTCCTGACTTTC. Residues: CASRSPRAGANVLTF.

This clonotype turned up a few times. The rearrangement uses TRBV10-3 and TRBJ1-1; D ambiguous. Trimming removed 3 bases at V and 5 bases at J, with 13 bases between. Germline-derived CDR1 and CDR2 are ENHRY and SYGVKD. The CDR3 is 14 residues long. The DNA of the CDR3 is TGTGCCATCAGTGATCCGGGCCGGGATACTGAAGCTTTCTTT. This encodes CAISDPGRDTEAFF.

The chain couples TRBV19 to TRBJ2-4; 8 nucleotides align to TRBD1. The J call is doubtful: the DNA matches TRBJ2-7 better. Germline CDR1 and CDR2: LNHDA and SQIVND (reference sequence). The CDR3 is 15 residues long. The CDR3 sequence: CASTPTRGPNYEQYF. DNA for the CDR3: TGTGCCAGTACGCCAACCAGGGGGCCTAACTACGAGCAGTACTTC.

The chain links TRBV4-3 to TRBJ1-2; D gene unclear. The V gene's germline CDR1 is LGHNA and CDR2 YSLEER. There are 14 residues in the CDR3. V lost 0 bases and J 1 base, leaving 6 bases between the germline ends. Written as DNA, the CDR3 is TGCGCCAGCAGCCAAGATGTACTTAACTATGGCTACACCTTC. This sequence encodes CASSQDVLNYGYTF.

This clonotype has just a few counts. The CDR3 is CASSDPGGEGVAFF. In nucleotides, the CDR3 is TGCGCCAGCAGTGATCCTGGGGGAGAGGGGGTAGCTTTCTTT. This chain connects TRBV10-2 to TRBJ1-1; D is possibly TRBD1 (6 bases). Looked up from germline, CDR1 is WSHSY and CDR2 is SAAADI. The CDR3 covers 14 residues. V lost 3 bases, J lost 10 bases, and 18 bases lay in between.

The chain couples TRBV6-1 to TRBJ2-2, with TRBD1 identical over 7 bases. CDR1 and CDR2 from the germline V gene are MNHNS and SASEGT. With 6 bases clipped from V and 0 bases from J, the junction kept 10 bases outside the gene matches. CDR3 length equals 17 residues. The CDR3 nucleotides are TGTGCCAGCAGAACGCTCGACAGGGTTTCGAACACCGGGGAGCTGTTTTTT. Residues: CASRTLDRVSNTGELFF.

J is TRBJ2-1 and V is TRBV11-3; tentatively, D is TRBD2 (5 bases). Trimming took 0 bases from V and 9 from J, leaving 9 bases between them. The germline CDR1 and CDR2 sequences are SGHNT and YENEEA. The CDR3 has 13 residues. The CDR3 DNA is TGTGCCAGCAGCTTAGATCAAGGGAGTGAGCAGTTCTTC. Translation gives CASSLDQGSEQFF.

This clonotype was found many times. The rearrangement uses TRBV7-2 and TRBJ2-4; possible D gene TRBD2, 5 bases. Deletions cut 5 bases from V and 1 base from J, with 18 bases between. The CDR3 loop spans 17 amino acids. Germline-derived CDR1 and CDR2 are SGHTA and FQGNSA. The CDR3 region has the DNA TGTGCCAGCAGCGAAGAAACGGGAATGGTGGCCAAAAACATTCAGTACTTC. As protein: CASSEETGMVAKNIQYF.

This clonotype was seen only a few times. The chain links TRBV29-1 to TRBJ2-7, with D unclear. Germline loops: CDR1 SQVTM, CDR2 ANQGSEA. V lost 1 base to trimming and J lost 6 bases, with 10 bases between them. CDR3 length: 12 residues. CDR3 protein: CSVEVVVPEQYF. CDR3 sequence (DNA): TGCAGCGTTGAAGTGGTGGTCCCCGAGCAGTACTTC.

In DNA form, the CDR3 reads TGCGCCAGCAGCTTGGAGGGACTGAGCTATGGCTACACCTTC. Protein product: CASSLEGLSYGYTF. The V call is TRBV5-1, the J call TRBJ1-2; maybe TRBD1 (5 bases). The CDR3 runs to 14 residues. Trimming stripped 0 bases from V and 4 bases from J, with 10 bases between. Germline CDR1 reads SGHRS; CDR2 reads YFSETQ.

This clonotype came up a few times. This chain's CDR3 is CASSSRKAGGVNEQFF. The CDR3, as DNA: TGTGCCAGCAGCTCGCGGAAGGCGGGAGGTGTGAATGAGCAGTTCTTC. The chain employs TRBV7-2 and TRBJ2-1; TRBD2 matches at 8 bases. CDR3 length equals 16 residues. The germline gives CDR1 SGHTA, CDR2 FQGNSA. V lost 4 bases, J lost 7 bases, and 12 bases stayed unmatched.

The chain uses TRBV20-1 and TRBJ2-5, with 8 bases aligning to TRBD2. The CDR3 loop spans 14 amino acids. CDR1 and CDR2 from the germline V gene are DFQATT and SNEGSKA (reference sequence). V lost 3 bases and J lost 5; bases outside the gene matches: 8. In DNA form, the CDR3 reads TGCAGTGCTAGTTTTCGGGGGGGCCGGGAGACCCAGTACTTC. Translated, it gives CSASFRGGRETQYF.

This clonotype was recorded at least ten times. The chain employs TRBV29-1 and TRBJ2-1, with a weak D call TRBD2 (6 bases). The CDR3 consists of 11 residues. The V and J ends lost 0 bases and 12 bases respectively, with 9 bases between them. Germline values: CDR1 SQVTM, CDR2 ANQGSEA. The DNA for the CDR3 is TGCAGCGTTGAAGATCGGGAGTGGCAGTTCTTC. The encoded protein is CSVEDREWQFF.

The table lists this clonotype with a few counts. The genes are TRBV14 and TRBJ2-3; 9 nucleotides align to TRBD2. V dropped 4 bases and J dropped 8; count of bases not matched to a gene: 16. Germline CDR1 is SGHDN and CDR2 is FVKESK. The CDR3 runs to 17 residues. DNA of the CDR3: TGTGCCAGCAGCCCGGTAGCGGGAGCGGGTGAATTGGGTACGCAGTATTTT. The encoded protein is CASSPVAGAGELGTQYF.

The V call is TRBV20-1, the J call TRBJ1-4; D gene uncertain. Deletions cut 4 bases from V and 8 bases from J, with 14 bases between. This CDR3 comprises 13 residues. Germline values: CDR1 DFQATT, CDR2 SNEGSKA (reference sequence). The CDR3 DNA reads TGCAGTGCTACCCAGGTTGTGGAGGAAAAACTGTTTTTT. This sequence encodes CSATQVVEEKLFF.

The V gene is TRBV20-1, the J gene TRBJ2-1, with D perhaps TRBD1 (6 bases). V was pared by 2 bases and J by 3 bases, with 14 bases between. Germline loops: CDR1 DFQATT, CDR2 SNEGSKA (reference sequence). The CDR3 has 15 residues. The CDR3 DNA reads as TGCAGTGCTAGAATGCCCCAGGGGCACTACAATGAGCAGTTCTTC. Its protein is CSARMPQGHYNEQFF.

V is TRBV11-2 and J is TRBJ2-5, with TRBD2 identical over 10 bases. CDR1 is SGHAT and CDR2 is FQNNGV in the germline V gene. This CDR3 region has 18 residues. The V and J ends lost 0 bases and 5 bases, in that order; junction bases with no gene match: 12. The CDR3 nucleotides read TGTGCCAGCAGCTTAGAGGGTTTTGCTAGCGGGAGTGCGGAGACCCAGTACTTC. It specifies CASSLEGFASGSAETQYF.

The J gene is TRBJ1-2, the V gene TRBV12-3 or TRBV12-4; no reliable D call. This CDR3 has 12 amino acids. Trimming removed 3 bases at V and 4 bases at J, with 6 bases between. The CDR3 is CASSFGSYGYTF. Written as DNA, the CDR3 is TGTGCCAGCAGTTTTGGGTCCTATGGCTACACCTTC.

This clonotype was seen only a few times. The J gene is TRBJ2-3, the V gene TRBV6-2 or TRBV6-3; TRBD2 aligns across 10 bases. CDR3 length: 16 residues. Germline V lookup: CDR1 MNHEY, CDR2 SVGEGT. After removal of 1 base from V and 4 bases from J, the junction contained 5 bases not matched to a gene. The CDR3 bases are TGTGCCAGCAGTTACTACACTAGCGGGAAGTCAGATACGCAGTATTTT. Amino acid sequence: CASSYYTSGKSDTQYF.

This chain joins TRBV7-2 and TRBJ2-7; D is possibly TRBD1 (5 bases). V lost 1 base and J lost 5, with 12 bases in between. The CDR3 covers 14 residues. Looked up from germline, CDR1 is SGHTA and CDR2 is FQGNSA. CDR3 protein: CASSLGLQANEQYF. The DNA for the CDR3 is TGTGCCAGCAGCTTAGGGCTACAGGCAAACGAGCAGTACTTC.

The chain joins TRBV7-2 to TRBJ2-3, with 7 bases lining up with TRBD2. Germline V gene sequence: CDR1 SGHTA, CDR2 FQGNSA. This CDR3 has 15 amino acids. V gave up 4 bases and J gave up 3 bases; unmatched junction bases: 7. Here the CDR3 DNA reads TGTGCCAGCAGCTCTTCTCGACTAGCTACAGATACGCAGTATTTT. Its protein product is CASSSSRLATDTQYF. Combining the CDR3 with reference TRBV7-2 and TRBJ2-3 gives the whole variable domain GAGVSQSPSNKVTEKGKDVELRCDPISGHTALYWYRQSLGQGLEFLIYFQGNSAPDKSGLPSDRFSAERTGGSVSTLTIQRTQQEDSAVYLCASSSSRLATDTQYFGPGTRLTVL.

The chain joins TRBV12-3 or TRBV12-4 to TRBJ2-2; a possible D gene is TRBD1 (5 bases). V lost 7 bases and J 6 bases, leaving 18 bases between the germline ends. The length of the CDR3 is 15 residues. CDR3 in DNA: TGTGCCAGCACTGCGCGACCAGGGATCGCCGGGGAGCTGTTTTTT. It specifies CASTARPGIAGELFF.

This clonotype was observed many times. V gene TRBV2 combines with J gene TRBJ2-4; 8 positions match TRBD1. The CDR3 contains 13 residues. The V segment lost 8 bases and the J segment 9 bases; nucleotides outside the gene matches: 9. Germline CDR1 and CDR2: SNHLY and FYNNEI. The CDR3, as DNA: TGTGCCAGCGGCGGACAGGGAAGCGGCATTCAGTACTTC. It yields the protein CASGGQGSGIQYF.

The chain has TRBV7-8 and TRBJ2-3; 11 bases are shared with TRBD2. Germline-derived CDR1 and CDR2 are SGHVS and FQNEAQ. The CDR3 is 17 residues long. The ends lost 1 base at V and 2 bases at J; junction bases unmatched: 5. The CDR3 sequence: CASSLGLAGYHTDTQYF. The CDR3 DNA reads as TGTGCCAGCAGCTTAGGACTAGCGGGATACCACACAGATACGCAGTATTTT.

The genes are TRBV4-3 and TRBJ2-3; the D gene is possibly TRBD2 (6 bases). Germline CDR1 and CDR2: LGHNA and YSLEER. Trimming shortened V by 1 base and J by 6 bases, and 14 bases separated the two germline ends. This CDR3 has 15 residues. This CDR3 is CASSQAFGGFDTQYF. The DNA of the CDR3 is TGCGCCAGCAGCCAAGCGTTTGGGGGGTTTGATACGCAGTATTTT.